A selection of T cell receptor beta chains follows, all from one sample in a study of T cell responses to AZD1222 COVID-19 vaccine. Using immunoSEQ multiplex PCR, the repertoire was profiled, and TCRdb retains in-frame clones only, with some absent. The data show roughly 120,000 clones, with roughly 90% seen just once and 2.8% held by the top ten. This sample comprised peripheral blood, obtained on day 0 of AZD1222 vaccination. These receptor sequences come from an adult in good health. The CDR3 runs from the conserved cysteine through the conserved F or W. Each record gives: D gene, V gene, J gene, clone size, CDR3 protein, CDR3 DNA. A D gene is named only where the DNA matches it firmly. Part of the rows lack a size; the others show once, few, many or a class for expanded clones.

-,TRBV13,TRBJ2-7,-,CASSRGLSDEQYF,TGTGCCAGCAGCCGGGGGTTGTCGGACGAGCAGTACTTC
-,TRBV9,TRBJ2-7,-,CASSPRRGEQYF,TGTGCCAGCAGCCCGAGAAGGGGCGAGCAGTACTTC
-,TRBV5-4,TRBJ2-3,few,CASSLSGYTDTQYF,TGTGCCAGCAGCCTGAGCGGATACACAGATACGCAGTATTTT
-,TRBV5-1,TRBJ1-2,once,CASSLAGLSSYTF,TGCGCCAGCAGCTTGGCCGGATTATCATCCTACACCTTC
TRBD1,TRBV5-1,TRBJ1-1,-,CASSLALSGGSRRAFF,TGCGCCAGCAGCTTGGCCTTGTCAGGGGGCTCCCGTCGAGCTTTCTTT
TRBD1,TRBV7-8,TRBJ1-2,-,CASSVDGQGARGYTF,TGTGCCAGCAGCGTAGATGGACAGGGGGCCCGTGGCTACACCTTC
-,TRBV7-7,TRBJ2-5,-,CASSLAINQETQYF,TGTGCCAGCAGCTTAGCTATTAACCAAGAGACCCAGTACTTC
-,TRBV27,TRBJ2-5,-,CASSWGLGETQYF,TGTGCCAGCAGTTGGGGGTTGGGAGAGACCCAGTACTTC
TRBD1,TRBV19,TRBJ2-2,-,CASSTPPDRGLRNTGELFF,TGTGCCAGTAGTACGCCCCCCGACAGGGGGCTCCGGAACACCGGGGAGCTGTTTTTT
TRBD2,TRBV5-1,TRBJ2-7,-,CASSLGLAGTYEQYF,TGCGCCAGCAGCCTAGGACTAGCGGGAACCTACGAGCAGTACTTC
-,TRBV5-1,TRBJ1-2,-,CASSPSPGNGYTF,TGCGCCAGCAGCCCCTCTCCAGGGAATGGCTACACCTTC
-,TRBV7-2,TRBJ2-1,-,CASSLEGRGDEQFF,TGTGCCAGCAGCTTAGAAGGCAGGGGGGATGAGCAGTTCTTC
TRBD1,TRBV4-2,TRBJ1-2,few,CASSQPNPGTGGGYTF,TGTGCCAGCAGCCAACCTAACCCCGGGACAGGGGGCGGCTACACCTTC
-,TRBV7-9,TRBJ1-4,-,CASSPPGLENEKLFF,TGTGCCAGCAGCCCCCCGGGGTTGGAGAATGAAAAACTGTTTTTT
TRBD1,TRBV15,TRBJ1-5,-,CATSIDRGRQPQHF,TGTGCCACCAGCATTGACAGGGGCAGGCAGCCCCAGCATTTT
-,TRBV6-5,TRBJ1-1,-,CASSRTVGGSPEAFF,TGTGCCAGCAGTAGGACAGTTGGAGGGAGCCCTGAAGCTTTCTTT
-,TRBV7-9,TRBJ2-7,-,CASSPPGGGNVYEQYF,TGTGCCAGCAGTCCCCCAGGCGGTGGTAATGTATACGAGCAGTACTTC
-,TRBV3-1/TRBV3-2,TRBJ2-7,once,CASSQDQRSYEQYF,TGTGCCAGCAGCCAAGATCAACGCTCCTACGAGCAGTACTTC
TRBD1,TRBV18,TRBJ1-4,-,CASSLLRQGATNEKLFF,TGTGCCAGCTCACTTCTCAGACAGGGAGCAACTAATGAAAAACTGTTTTTT
-,TRBV5-1,TRBJ2-5,once,CASSLEAGRETQYF,TGCGCCAGCAGCTTGGAGGCAGGGCGAGAGACCCAGTACTTC
TRBD1,TRBV2,TRBJ1-6,once,CASSQGASSYNSPLHF,TGTGCCAGCAGCCAGGGGGCAAGCTCCTATAATTCACCCCTCCACTTT
-,TRBV27,TRBJ2-3,-,CASRVLPRGTQYF,TGTGCCAGCAGGGTCCTCCCACGTGGTACGCAGTATTTT
-,TRBV19,TRBJ1-3,-,CASSRAGNTIYF,TGTGCCAGTAGTCGGGCTGGAAACACCATATATTTT
TRBD1,TRBV28,TRBJ1-1,once,CASSPTGGAAFF,TGTGCCAGCAGTCCCACAGGGGGCGCGGCTTTCTTT
TRBD1,TRBV6-4,TRBJ1-2,few,CASSIEAGQGAGGYTF,TGTGCCAGCTCAATCGAGGCGGGACAGGGGGCAGGTGGCTACACCTTC
-,TRBV6-5,TRBJ2-3,-,CASSSPSGRTDTQYF,TGTGCCAGCAGTTCTCCGTCGGGGCGCACGGATACGCAGTATTTT
-,TRBV4-1,TRBJ2-1,-,CASSQDISLTSYNEQFF,TGCGCCAGCAGCCAAGATATCTCTCTAACCTCCTACAATGAGCAGTTCTTC
TRBD1,TRBV7-8,TRBJ2-6,-,CASSLRQGMAGANVLTF,TGTGCCAGCAGCCTCAGACAGGGAATGGCTGGGGCCAACGTCCTGACTTTC
-,TRBV5-1,TRBJ1-6,-,CASSLGVQISPLHF,TGCGCCAGCAGCTTGGGGGTTCAAATTTCACCCCTCCACTTT
-,TRBV6-5,TRBJ1-1,-,CASSPGPAEAFF,TGTGCCAGCAGCCCGGGGCCCGCAGAAGCTTTCTTT
TRBD2,TRBV6-5,TRBJ2-7,-,CASGGLADSYEQYF,TGTGCCAGCGGAGGACTAGCGGACTCCTACGAGCAGTACTTC
-,TRBV14,TRBJ1-5,-,CASSQGPNQPQHF,TGTGCCAGCAGCCAAGGACCCAATCAGCCCCAGCATTTT
TRBD1,TRBV5-1,TRBJ1-2,-,CASSSRRGRVESYTF,TGCGCCAGCAGCTCGCGCAGGGGGCGCGTCGAGAGCTACACCTTC
-,TRBV4-2,TRBJ1-3,-,CASSQAGQGNTIYF,TGTGCCAGCAGCCAAGCAGGCCAGGGAAACACCATATATTTT
-,TRBV21-1,TRBJ2-5,few,CASSKGAVKQETQYF,TGTGCCAGCAGCAAAGGGGCAGTAAAACAAGAGACCCAGTACTTC
TRBD2,TRBV28,TRBJ2-2,few,CASSFSSGSGYTGELFF,TGTGCCAGCAGTTTCTCTAGCGGGAGCGGTTACACCGGGGAGCTGTTTTTT
-,TRBV2,TRBJ1-6,-,CASMKSSYNSPLHF,TGTGCCAGCATGAAGAGTTCCTATAATTCACCCCTCCACTTT
-,TRBV5-1,TRBJ1-1,-,CASSLTGRGGTEAFF,TGCGCCAGCAGCTTAACAGGAAGGGGAGGAACTGAAGCTTTCTTT
TRBD1,TRBV20-1,TRBJ2-7,once,CSASMGTGASYEQYF,TGCAGTGCTAGTATGGGGACAGGGGCGTCCTACGAGCAGTACTTC
-,TRBV5-1,TRBJ2-3,once,CASSLTESLTDTQYF,TGCGCCAGCAGCTTGACGGAGAGCCTCACAGATACGCAGTATTTT
-,TRBV9,TRBJ2-5,-,CASSVSTWSETQYF,TGTGCCAGCAGCGTCTCAACTTGGTCGGAGACCCAGTACTTC
-,TRBV29-1,TRBJ2-7,-,CSALLPGPLGYEQYF,TGCAGCGCCCTACTGCCGGGACCTCTGGGCTACGAGCAGTACTTC
-,TRBV4-1,TRBJ2-1,few,CASSLTVRWYYDNEQFF,TGCGCCAGCAGCCTGACGGTCCGGTGGTACTACGACAATGAGCAGTTCTTC
TRBD2,TRBV27,TRBJ2-3,-,CASRRNSQLAESTDTQYF,TGTGCCAGCAGAAGAAACTCTCAACTAGCGGAGAGCACAGATACGCAGTATTTT